The 24 T cell receptor beta chains in this list originate from one sample, sequenced in a study of T and B cells in COVID-19 patients. TRB rearrangements were amplified by multiplex PCR with BIOMED2 TRB-A/B primers. One entry per CDR3 protein results from TCRdb running MiXCR on the multiplex PCR reads. The sample carries approximately 15,000 distinct CDR3 sequences, 29% recorded once. Blood genomic DNA input for TRB amplification was about 250-500 ng. The sequenced sample consisted of blood. The receptor source for this set is a human donor who had recovered from COVID-19.

At least ten counts were recorded for this clonotype. The CDR3 reads CASSYVETQYF. In nucleotides, the CDR3 is TGTGCCAGCAGTTACGTGGAGACCCAGTACTTC. The rearrangement uses TRBV6-5 and TRBJ2-5; D uncertain. With 2 bases removed from V and 5 bases from J, the gap between germline ends came to 3 bases. The CDR3 totals 11 residues. Germline V gene lookup returns CDR1 MNHEY and CDR2 SVGAGI.

V is TRBV7-9 and J is TRBJ2-3; 7 nucleotides line up with TRBD1. The V gene end was trimmed by 1 base and the J gene end by 4 bases; junction bases not matched to a gene: 11. CDR1 and CDR2 (germline): SEHNR, FQNEAQ (reference sequence). This CDR3 region has 17 residues. The DNA of the CDR3 is TGTGCCAGCAGCTTAGTTTTGGCAGGGGGTCATGCAGATACGCAGTATTTT. This encodes CASSLVLAGGHADTQYF.

The chain carries TRBV12-3 or TRBV12-4 and TRBJ1-6; D gene uncertain. Trimming took off 6 bases at V and 0 bases at J, with 12 bases between the two ends. The CDR3 spans 16 residues. CDR3 DNA sequence: TGTGCCAGCAGGACGGAGCTAAGCTCCTATAATTCACCCCTCCACTTT. This sequence encodes CASRTELSSYNSPLHF.

V usage is TRBV5-4 and J usage is TRBJ1-2, with 7 nucleotides matching TRBD1. The CDR3 is 12 residues long. CDR1 and CDR2 (germline): SGHNT, YYREEE (reference sequence). J lost 9 bases, V lost 3 bases, and 5 bases had no gene match. For the CDR3, the DNA is TGTGCCAGCAGCTGGGGACAGTCCCGCTACACCTTC. It yields the protein CASSWGQSRYTF.

As regards this clonotype: Since a much larger clone is just one base distant, this may be a read error. The rearrangement links TRBV5-6 to TRBJ2-5, with D tentatively TRBD1 (5 bases). CDR3 length equals 15 residues. V dropped 1 base and J dropped 4 bases, with 14 bases sitting between them. Germline loops: CDR1 SGHDT, CDR2 YYEEEE. The CDR3 nucleotides are TGTGCCAGCAGCTTGATATCCAGGGAAGGAGAGACCCAGTACTTC. Translated, it gives CASSLISREGETQYF.

The V gene is TRBV24-1, the J gene TRBJ1-2; 9 bases are shared with TRBD1. The CDR3 totals 13 residues. Germline V gene sequence: CDR1 KGHDR, CDR2 SFDVKD. Trimming at V came to 5 bases and at J to 8 bases, leaving 5 bases not matched to a gene. The CDR3 is CATSARTGEGYTF. The CDR3 region has the DNA TGTGCCACCAGTGCCCGGACAGGGGAGGGCTACACCTTC.

This clonotype is judged medium-sized. The chain couples TRBV19 to TRBJ2-5; 8 nucleotides align to TRBD1. Trimming cost V 5 bases and J 4 bases; bases outside gene matches: 6. The length of the CDR3 is 14 residues. Germline lookup yields CDR1 LNHDA and CDR2 SQIVND (reference sequence). CDR3 residues: CASSADRGRETQYF. Written as DNA, the CDR3 is TGTGCCAGTAGTGCCGACAGGGGCAGAGAGACCCAGTACTTC. Full variable domain (rest looked up from reference TRBV19 and TRBJ2-5): DGGITQSPKYLFRKEGQNVTLSCEQNLNHDAMYWYRQDPGQGLRLIYYSQIVNDFQKGDIAEGYSVSREKKESFPLTVTSAQKNPTAFYLCASSADRGRETQYFGPGTRLLVL.

Judged by abundance, this clonotype is medium-sized. This chain uses TRBV19 with TRBJ2-7; D remains unclear. This CDR3 is 16 amino acids long. Germline CDR1 reads LNHDA; CDR2 reads SQIVND (reference sequence). V dropped 3 bases and J dropped 1 base, with 16 bases sitting between them. The CDR3: CASSILRSAPSYEQYF. The CDR3 coding sequence is TGTGCCAGTAGTATTCTTCGGAGTGCCCCTTCCTACGAGCAGTACTTC. Complete variable domain (other parts from reference TRBV19 and TRBJ2-7): DGGITQSPKYLFRKEGQNVTLSCEQNLNHDAMYWYRQDPGQGLRLIYYSQIVNDFQKGDIAEGYSVSREKKESFPLTVTSAQKNPTAFYLCASSILRSAPSYEQYFGPGTRLTVT.

For this clonotype: The junction departs from germline at one end; a sequencing error may be responsible. J is TRBJ1-5 and V is TRBV27, with 8 bases matching TRBD1. In germline, CDR1 is MNHEY, CDR2 SMNVEV (reference sequence). This CDR3 spans 14 amino acids. Here the CDR3 reads CAISEQGASQPQHF. As DNA, the CDR3 is TGTGCCATCAGTGAGCAGGGGGCGAGTCAGCCCCAGCATTTT.

V is TRBV19 and J is TRBJ1-5, with 7 bases identical to TRBD1. V was pared by 3 bases and J by 7 bases, with 9 bases of the junction left unmatched. The CDR3 contains 15 residues. Germline V CDR1 and CDR2: LNHDA, SQIVND (reference sequence). Here the CDR3 reads CASSIVRGREQPQHF. Here the CDR3 DNA reads TGTGCCAGTAGTATTGTAAGGGGGCGCGAACAGCCCCAGCATTTT.

This clonotype is medium-sized within its sample. The J gene is TRBJ2-5, the V gene TRBV6-5, with D possibly matching TRBD2 (5 bases). The CDR3 is 14 residues long. Trimming stripped 6 bases from V and 5 bases from J, with 16 bases between. From germline, CDR1 is MNHEY and CDR2 SVGAGI. CDR3 in DNA: TGTGCCAGCAGATCCGGAGGTGGGCGGGAGACCCAGTACTTC. Translating it yields CASRSGGGRETQYF.

As for this clonotype: Relative to the germline gene, one junction end is altered; a read error may explain this. The chain couples TRBV6-4 to TRBJ2-3, with D unresolved. CDR3 length equals 14 residues. Germline V gene data show CDR1 as MRHNA and CDR2 as SNTAGT. DNA of the CDR3: TGTGCCATCAGTAGAGGATTGGCGGCAGATACGCAGTATTTT. Residues: CAISRGLAADTQYF.

This clonotype appeared many times. The chain carries TRBV27 and TRBJ2-2, with a weak D call TRBD1 (5 bases). The germline CDR1 and CDR2 sequences are MNHEY and SMNVEV (reference sequence). The CDR3 spans 13 residues. V was pared by 3 bases and J by 7 bases, with 9 bases between. The chain's CDR3 is CASSFSTGGELFF. In nucleotides, the CDR3 is TGTGCCAGCAGTTTTTCTACAGGCGGGGAGCTGTTTTTT.

The chain joins TRBV6-2 or TRBV6-3 to TRBJ2-7; D possibly corresponds to TRBD1 (5 bases). V was cut by 4 bases and J by 3 bases, with 13 bases left in between. Per the germline V gene, CDR1 is MNHEY and CDR2 is SVGEGT. This CDR3 is 14 amino acids long. The CDR3 DNA reads TGTGCCAGCAGTTCCTCACTCCAGGGCTACGAGCAGTACTTC. It yields the protein CASSSSLQGYEQYF.

The rearrangement links TRBV6-2 or TRBV6-3 to TRBJ1-5; D unclear. From germline, CDR1 is MNHEY and CDR2 SVGEGT. This CDR3 has 17 residues. V was cut by 6 bases and J by 2 bases, with 20 bases left in between. As DNA, the CDR3 is TGTGCCAGCAGCAGCCCGACGAGGTGGGGAGGCAATCAGCCCCAGCATTTT. This translates into CASSSPTRWGGNQPQHF.

The CDR3 is CASSPRDRTYGYTF. CDR3 DNA sequence: TGTGCCAGCAGCCCGCGGGACCGGACTTATGGCTACACCTTC. This sequence joins TRBV5-6 and TRBJ1-2; the D gene is possibly TRBD1 (5 bases). V was cut by 4 bases and J by 5 bases, with 15 bases left in between. Germline V CDR1 and CDR2: SGHDT, YYEEEE. The CDR3 spans 14 residues.

This clonotype was detected many times. Here the CDR3 DNA reads TGTGCCAGCGGAAGAGGGGAGACCCAGTACTTC. Its protein is CASGRGETQYF. The V gene is TRBV6-1, the J gene TRBJ2-5; D might be TRBD2 (5 bases). This CDR3 has 11 amino acids. V was trimmed by 8 bases and J by 5 bases, leaving 9 bases between them. Germline CDR1 reads MNHNS; CDR2 reads SASEGT.

Within the sample, this clonotype is medium-sized (0.01 to 0.1%). The V gene is TRBV15, the J gene TRBJ2-7; D possibly corresponds to TRBD2 (6 bases). V lost 1 base and J 4 bases, leaving 20 bases between the germline ends. CDR1 is LNHNV, CDR2 YYDKDF, per germline (reference sequence). The CDR3 is 17 amino acids. The CDR3 spells CATSRGVRDEGLYEQYF. CDR3 in DNA: TGTGCCACCAGCAGAGGAGTGCGGGACGAAGGCCTGTACGAGCAGTACTTC.

With respect to this clonotype: One end of the junction fails to match germline, which may point to a read error. The chain combines TRBV6-2 or TRBV6-3 with TRBJ2-7; D unresolved. The germline CDR1 and CDR2 sequences are MNHEY and SVGEGT. This CDR3 comprises 14 residues. CDR3 protein: CAISYYGRPYEQYF. The CDR3, as DNA: TGTGCCATCAGTTACTATGGGCGGCCCTACGAGCAGTACTTC.

This chain joins TRBV11-2 and TRBJ2-7; D not resolved. This CDR3 has 12 amino acids. Germline V gene data show CDR1 as SGHAT and CDR2 as FQNNGV. V dropped 0 bases and J dropped 4 bases, with 4 bases sitting between them. CDR3 nucleotides: TGTGCCAGCAGCTTAGAACGGTACGAGCAGTACTTC. It encodes CASSLERYEQYF.

In this sample, this clonotype turned up many times. This chain's CDR3 is CASSYRAVGNTQYF. The CDR3 nucleotides read TGTGCCAGCAGTTACCGAGCAGTTGGAAATACGCAGTATTTT. The chain combines TRBV6-5 with TRBJ2-3; D ambiguous. The CDR3 spans 14 residues. Germline V gene data show CDR1 as MNHEY and CDR2 as SVGAGI. V lost 2 bases to trimming and J lost 7 bases, with 13 bases between them.

The chain has TRBV4-3 and TRBJ1-4; 9 bases match TRBD1. Trimming took 3 bases from V and 7 from J; bases not matched to a gene: 6. CDR3 length: 15 residues. Germline V CDR1 and CDR2: LGHNA, YSLEER. The CDR3: CASSQGTGRGEKLFF. CDR3 coding DNA: TGCGCCAGCAGCCAGGGGACAGGGCGGGGTGAAAAACTGTTTTTT.

This clonotype has more than one count but fewer than ten. The chain is built from TRBV15 and TRBJ2-7; D is unclear. V dropped 0 bases and J dropped 2 bases, with 11 bases sitting between them. The CDR3 loop spans 15 amino acids. Looked up from germline, CDR1 is LNHNV and CDR2 is YYDKDF (reference sequence). DNA of the CDR3: TGTGCCACCAGCAGAGATCTTGGCGTCACCTACGAGCAGTACTTC. Its translation: CATSRDLGVTYEQYF.

Many counts were recorded for this clonotype. The J gene is TRBJ1-1, the V gene TRBV21-1; TRBD1 is the table's D call and was not checked against the DNA. TRBV21-1 is termed a pseudogene. The CDR3 extends over 16 amino acids. The CDR3 DNA reads as TGTGCCAGCAGCAAATGTAAGGGGGATAGGGTGACTGAAGCTTTCTTT. It codes for CASSKCKGDRVTEAFF.